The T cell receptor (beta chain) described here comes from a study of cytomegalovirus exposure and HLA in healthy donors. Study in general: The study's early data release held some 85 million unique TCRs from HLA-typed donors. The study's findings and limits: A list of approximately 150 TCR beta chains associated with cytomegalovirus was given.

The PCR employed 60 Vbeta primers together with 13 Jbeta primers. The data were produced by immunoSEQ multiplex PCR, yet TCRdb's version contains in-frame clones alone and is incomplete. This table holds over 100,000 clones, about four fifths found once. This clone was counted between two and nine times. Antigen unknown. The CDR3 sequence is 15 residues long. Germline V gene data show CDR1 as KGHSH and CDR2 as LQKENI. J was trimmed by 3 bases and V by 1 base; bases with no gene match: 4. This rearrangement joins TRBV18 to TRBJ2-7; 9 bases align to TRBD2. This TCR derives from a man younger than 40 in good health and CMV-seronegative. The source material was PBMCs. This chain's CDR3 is CASSPRLSGSYEQYF. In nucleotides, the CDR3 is TGTGCCAGCTCACCACGACTTAGCGGGAGCTACGAGCAGTACTTC.